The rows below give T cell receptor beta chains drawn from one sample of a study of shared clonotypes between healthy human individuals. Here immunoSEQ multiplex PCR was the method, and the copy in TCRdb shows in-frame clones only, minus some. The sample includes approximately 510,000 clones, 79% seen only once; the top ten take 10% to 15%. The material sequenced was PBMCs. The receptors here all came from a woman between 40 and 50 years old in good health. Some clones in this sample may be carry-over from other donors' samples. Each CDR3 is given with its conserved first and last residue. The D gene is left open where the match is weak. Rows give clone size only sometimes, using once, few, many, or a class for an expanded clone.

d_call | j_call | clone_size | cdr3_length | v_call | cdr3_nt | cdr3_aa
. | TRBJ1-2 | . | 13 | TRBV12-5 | TGTGCTAGTGGTTTGGGGGACTACTATGGCTACACCTTC | CASGLGDYYGYTF
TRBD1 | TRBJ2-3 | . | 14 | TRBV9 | TGTGCCAGCAGCCCCGACAGGGCCACAGATACGCAGTATTTT | CASSPDRATDTQYF
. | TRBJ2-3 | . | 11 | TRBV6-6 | TGTGCCAGCAGTTACGCAGATACGCAGTATTTT | CASSYADTQYF
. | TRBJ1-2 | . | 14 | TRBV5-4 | TGTGCCAGCAGCTCCCCTGTTGCGCCTGATGGCTACACCTTC | CASSSPVAPDGYTF
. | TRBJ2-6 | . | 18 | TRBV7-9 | TGTGCCAGCAGCTTAGCGTCGATTTTGGGGCGTGGGGCCAACGTCCTGACTTTC | CASSLASILGRGANVLTF
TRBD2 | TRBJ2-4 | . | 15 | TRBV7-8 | TGTGCCAGCAGCCGAGCGAGCGGGACTTTGGACATTCAGTACTTC | CASSRASGTLDIQYF
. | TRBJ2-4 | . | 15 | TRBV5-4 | TGTGCCAGCAGCTTGGGAGGGGCCGCCAAAAACATTCAGTACTTC | CASSLGGAAKNIQYF
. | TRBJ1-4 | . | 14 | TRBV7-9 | TGTGCCAGCAGCTCAGACAGGTGGGATGAAAAACTGTTTTTT | CASSSDRWDEKLFF
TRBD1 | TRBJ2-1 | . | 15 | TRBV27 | TGTGCCAGCAGACGCACAGGGGGTCGGGACAATGAGCAGTTCTTC | CASRRTGGRDNEQFF
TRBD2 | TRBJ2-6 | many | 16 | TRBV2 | TGTGCCAGCCTTCGGGAGGGGGGACCTGGGGCCAACGTCCTGACTTTC | CASLREGGPGANVLTF
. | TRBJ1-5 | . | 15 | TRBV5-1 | TGCGCCAGCAGCTTGGAAGGCAGGGCCAATCAGCCCCAGCATTTT | CASSLEGRANQPQHF
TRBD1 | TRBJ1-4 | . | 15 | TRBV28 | TGTGCCAGCAGGCAAGCGGGACAGGGTTATGAAAAACTGTTTTTT | CASRQAGQGYEKLFF
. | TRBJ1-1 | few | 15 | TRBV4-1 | TGCGCCAGCAGCCAAGTTGGACTCATGAACACTGAAGCTTTCTTT | CASSQVGLMNTEAFF
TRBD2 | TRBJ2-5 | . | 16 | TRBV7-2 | TGTGCCAGCAGCTCGGGACTAGCGGGAGCGTTTGAGACCCAGTACTTC | CASSSGLAGAFETQYF
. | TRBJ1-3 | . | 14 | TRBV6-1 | TGTGCCAGCAGTGCAACTCTCTCTGGAAACACCATATATTTT | CASSATLSGNTIYF
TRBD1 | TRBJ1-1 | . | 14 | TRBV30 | TGTGCCTGGAAGAAGACAGGGGAGAACACTGAAGCTTTCTTT | CAWKKTGENTEAFF
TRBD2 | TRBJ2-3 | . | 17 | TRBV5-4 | TGTGCCAGCAGCTTGCGGGCTGCGGGAGTCGGGCCAGATACGCAGTATTTT | CASSLRAAGVGPDTQYF
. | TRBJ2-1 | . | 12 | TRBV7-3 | TGTGCCAGCAGCCTCGACTCAAATGAGCAGTTCTTC | CASSLDSNEQFF
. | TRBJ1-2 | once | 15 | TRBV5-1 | TGCGCCAGCAGCTTGACGGGACTGGAGACGGGAGGCTACACCTTC | CASSLTGLETGGYTF
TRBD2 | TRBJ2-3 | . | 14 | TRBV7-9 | TGTGCCAGCAGCTCTCGGACTAGCGGGCCAACGCAGTATTTT | CASSSRTSGPTQYF
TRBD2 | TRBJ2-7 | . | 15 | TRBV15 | TGTGCCACCAGCAGAGAGGGAGGGTTCTCCTACGAGCAGTACTTC | CATSREGGFSYEQYF
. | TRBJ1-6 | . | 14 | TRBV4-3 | TGCGCCAGCAGCCAAGCTCAAGGGGGATCACCCCTCCACTTT | CASSQAQGGSPLHF
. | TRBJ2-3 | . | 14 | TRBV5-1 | TGCGCCAGCAGCTTTAACTTCTACCCAGATACGCAGTATTTT | CASSFNFYPDTQYF
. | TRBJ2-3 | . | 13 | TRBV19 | TGTGCCAGTTCCCAGGGGTACCCAGATACGCAGTATTTT | CASSQGYPDTQYF
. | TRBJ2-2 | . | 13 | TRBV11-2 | TGTGCCAGCAGGGCCGGGGGCACCGGGGAGCTGTTTTTT | CASRAGGTGELFF
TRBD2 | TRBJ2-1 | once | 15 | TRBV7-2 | TGTGCCAGCAGCAGACTAGCGGGGGGCTACAATGAGCAGTTCTTC | CASSRLAGGYNEQFF
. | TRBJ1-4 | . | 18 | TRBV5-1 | TGCGCCAGCAGCCCGCTTGCCCCTGAGAGTGTTTTTGGTGAAAAACTGTTTTTT | CASSPLAPESVFGEKLFF
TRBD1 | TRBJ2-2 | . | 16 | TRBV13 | TGTGCCAGCAGCTTACCCGGGACAGAAAACACCGGGGAGCTGTTTTTT | CASSLPGTENTGELFF
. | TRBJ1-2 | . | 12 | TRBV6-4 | TGTGCCAGCAGTGACCGGACGGGTGGCTACACCTTC | CASSDRTGGYTF
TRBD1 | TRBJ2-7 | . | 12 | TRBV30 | TGTGCCGGTCAACAGGGGGGCTACGAGCAGTACTTC | CAGQQGGYEQYF
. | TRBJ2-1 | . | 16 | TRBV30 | TGTGCCTGGAGTCTCTTCCCACTAGACACCTACAATGAGCAGTTCTTC | CAWSLFPLDTYNEQFF
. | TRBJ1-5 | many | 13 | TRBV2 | TGTGCCAGCAGTGAAGACGTTAATCAGCCCCAGCATTTT | CASSEDVNQPQHF
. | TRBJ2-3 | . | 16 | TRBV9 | TGTGCCAGCAGCGTATTCGCGGGTCCGGGCACAGATACGCAGTATTTT | CASSVFAGPGTDTQYF
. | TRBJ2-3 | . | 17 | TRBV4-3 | TGCGCCAGCAGCCAAGGTAGTTCGGGACAATCCACAGATACGCAGTATTTT | CASSQGSSGQSTDTQYF
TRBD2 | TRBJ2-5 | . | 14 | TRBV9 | TGTGCCAGCAGCGTTGCGGGAGCGAGTGAGACCCAGTACTTC | CASSVAGASETQYF
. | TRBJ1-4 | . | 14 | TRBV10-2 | TGCGCCAGCAGTCAATTCGGGACTTGGGAAAAACTGTTTTTT | CASSQFGTWEKLFF
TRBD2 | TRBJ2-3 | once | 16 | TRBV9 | TGTGCCAGCAGCACGGGACTAGCGGGAGACACAGATACGCAGTATTTT | CASSTGLAGDTDTQYF
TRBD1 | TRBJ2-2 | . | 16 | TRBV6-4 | TGTGCCAGCAGTGCGCGACAGGGGTCGAACACCGGGGAGCTGTTTTTT | CASSARQGSNTGELFF
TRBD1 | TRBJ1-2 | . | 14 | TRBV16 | TGTGCCAGCAGCCTCTTCAGGGGGCTCTATGGCTACACCTTC | CASSLFRGLYGYTF
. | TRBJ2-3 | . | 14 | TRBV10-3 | TGTGCCATCACCGGGCCCCAGGAGGCAGATACGCAGTATTTT | CAITGPQEADTQYF
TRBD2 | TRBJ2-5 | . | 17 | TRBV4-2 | TGTGCCAGCAGCCAAGAACCCACTAGCGGGAGGGAAGAGACCCAGTACTTC | CASSQEPTSGREETQYF
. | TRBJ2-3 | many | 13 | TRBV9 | TGTGCCAGCAGCGTGACTGGTGCAGATACGCAGTATTTT | CASSVTGADTQYF
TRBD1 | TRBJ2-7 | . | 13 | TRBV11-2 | TGTGCCAGCAGCGTGGGACAGCCCTACGAGCAGTACTTC | CASSVGQPYEQYF
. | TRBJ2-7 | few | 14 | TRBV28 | TGTGCCAGCAGTTTACCTCGGAACTCCTACGAGCAGTACTTC | CASSLPRNSYEQYF
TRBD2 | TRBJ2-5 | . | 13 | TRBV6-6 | TGTGCCAGCAGCCCAGCGGGAGTGGAGACCCAGTACTTC | CASSPAGVETQYF
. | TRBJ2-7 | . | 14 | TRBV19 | TGTGCCAGTAGTATAGTGTCGCTAGTGGGCGAGCAGTACTTC | CASSIVSLVGEQYF
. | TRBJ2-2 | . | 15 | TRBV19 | TGTGCCAGTAGTCGGGAGTTGATTTCGGCCGGGGAGCTGTTTTTT | CASSRELISAGELFF
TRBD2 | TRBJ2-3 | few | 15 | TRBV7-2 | TGTGCCAGCAGCTTAGCCAGCGGGAGTAGGGATACGCAGTATTTT | CASSLASGSRDTQYF
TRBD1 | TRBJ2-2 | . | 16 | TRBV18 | TGTGCCAGCTCACCTCAGCGGACAGGGGGCGGCGGGGAGCTGTTTTTT | CASSPQRTGGGGELFF
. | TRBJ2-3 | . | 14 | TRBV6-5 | TGTGCCAGCAGTGGCAGGGGTTCCACAGATACGCAGTATTTT | CASSGRGSTDTQYF
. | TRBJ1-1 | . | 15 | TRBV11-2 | TGTGCCAGCAGCTTCCGTCCAGTGGCGATCACTGAAGCTTTCTTT | CASSFRPVAITEAFF
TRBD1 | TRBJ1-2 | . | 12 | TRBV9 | TGTGCCAGCAGCGGAGACAGGGTCGGCTACACCTTC | CASSGDRVGYTF
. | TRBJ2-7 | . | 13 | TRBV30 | TGTGCCTGGACGGGGCGGGCTCTGGGGGAGCAGTACTTC | CAWTGRALGEQYF
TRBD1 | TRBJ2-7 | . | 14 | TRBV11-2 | TGTGCCAGCAGCTACCGACAGGGGGAAACCGAGCAGTACTTC | CASSYRQGETEQYF
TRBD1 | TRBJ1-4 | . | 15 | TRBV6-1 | TGTGCCAGCAGTCTACAGGGGGCGCGTAACGAAAAACTGTTTTTT | CASSLQGARNEKLFF
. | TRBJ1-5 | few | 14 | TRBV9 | TGTGCCAGCAGCCCGGCAGGGGAGGGTCAGCCCCAGCATTTT | CASSPAGEGQPQHF
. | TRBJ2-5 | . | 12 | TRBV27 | TGTGCCAGCAGTTTATGGCAAGAGACCCAGTACTTC | CASSLWQETQYF
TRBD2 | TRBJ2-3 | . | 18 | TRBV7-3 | TGTGCCAGCAGCCTAACCTCAGGACTAGCGGTAAGCACAGATACGCAGTATTTT | CASSLTSGLAVSTDTQYF